The rows below give T cell receptor beta chains drawn from one sample of a study of a mutant IDH1 vaccine in newly diagnosed glioma. These TCRs are of unknown antigen specificity. This table comes from immunoSEQ multiplex PCR, and its TCRdb copy is limited to in-frame clones, with some not included. The table lists approximately 25,000 clones, about 78% of them singletons, with approximately 10% in the top ten. The specimen comprised PBMCs, sampled from a glioma patient whose treatment included an IDH1 peptide vaccine. These receptor sequences come from a woman aged 18-29 years with glioma. Each CDR3 is given with its conserved first and last residue. The D gene is left open where the match is weak. Where a row states a size, it is once, few, many or the class of an expanded clone; other rows omit it.

v_call	clone_size	j_call	d_call	cdr3_aa
TRBV19	.	TRBJ2-2	.	CASSMRLLIGRPGELFF
TRBV19	.	TRBJ1-3	.	CASSIPLLSGNTIYF
TRBV27	.	TRBJ2-7	.	CASSFSPSSYEQYF
TRBV2	.	TRBJ1-2	.	CASSRAGGTYYGYTF
TRBV4-1	.	TRBJ1-4	.	CASSLRDKPEKLFF
TRBV19	.	TRBJ2-2	TRBD1	CASSQGGGWNTGELFF
TRBV28	.	TRBJ2-7	.	CASSSFTGQGGTYEQYF
TRBV5-6	.	TRBJ2-2	.	CASSYKGTYTGELFF
TRBV2	few	TRBJ2-3	.	CASSVGQALQYF
TRBV5-1	medium-sized	TRBJ1-1	.	CASSWTVNTEAFF
TRBV15	medium-sized	TRBJ1-1	.	CATSRDGGARTEAFF
TRBV19	.	TRBJ2-1	TRBD2	CASSYLGKRGEQFF
TRBV6-1	.	TRBJ1-6	.	CASSEGPQGQYSPLHF
TRBV19	.	TRBJ1-2	.	CASTEGLSYTF
TRBV11-3	.	TRBJ1-2	.	CASSLGRPGKAGGGCTF
TRBV15	.	TRBJ1-3	.	CATSRGRPSSGNTIYF
TRBV10-3	few	TRBJ2-5	.	CAISESLGQETQYF